This note documents a single T cell receptor beta chain sequence. The target antigen is unknown. Sorted-subset replicate PCRs used 150 to 200 ng DNA, tens of thousands of T cell genomes. Assay used: immunoSEQ multiplex PCR; TCRdb lists only in-frame clones, some missing. Among over 800,000 clones listed, about 91% were seen once. This specimen comes from a study of shared clonotypes between healthy human individuals. Study outcomes and limitations: Relative to clonotypes present in all four donors, those not shared had lower generation probabilities. Clonotype sharing across four donors was observed for approximately 5% of naive CD4 clonotypes. The study's rarefaction showed incomplete sorted-subset sequencing despite large depth.

Naive CD8 cells lacked CD45RO, underwent positive selection for CCR7 and left out terminally differentiated effector memory CD45RA+ cells. CDR1 and CDR2 from the germline V gene are MNHNS and SASEGT. CDR3 length: 17 amino acids. The V gene end was trimmed by 4 bases and the J gene end by 8 bases; junction bases not matched to a gene: 12. The sample was naive CD8+ T cells sorted from blood. The genes are TRBV6-1 and TRBJ2-2, with 11 bases that match TRBD2. The source of this sequence is a man aged 25-45 years in good health. The CDR3 region is CASSVWGLADLFGELFF. CDR3 bases: TGTGCCAGCAGTGTTTGGGGACTAGCGGACCTTTTTGGGGAGCTGTTTTTT.